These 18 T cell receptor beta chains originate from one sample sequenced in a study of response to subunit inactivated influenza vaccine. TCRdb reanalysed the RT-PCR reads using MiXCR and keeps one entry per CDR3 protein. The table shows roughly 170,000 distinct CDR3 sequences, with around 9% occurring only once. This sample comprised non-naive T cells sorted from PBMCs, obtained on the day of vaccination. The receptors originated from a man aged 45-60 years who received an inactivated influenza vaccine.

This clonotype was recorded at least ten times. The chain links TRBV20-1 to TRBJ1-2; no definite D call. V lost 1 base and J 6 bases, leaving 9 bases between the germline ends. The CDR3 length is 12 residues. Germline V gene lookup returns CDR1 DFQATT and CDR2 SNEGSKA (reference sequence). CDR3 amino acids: CSARVGFDGYTF. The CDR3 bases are TGCAGTGCTAGAGTAGGTTTCGATGGCTACACCTTC.

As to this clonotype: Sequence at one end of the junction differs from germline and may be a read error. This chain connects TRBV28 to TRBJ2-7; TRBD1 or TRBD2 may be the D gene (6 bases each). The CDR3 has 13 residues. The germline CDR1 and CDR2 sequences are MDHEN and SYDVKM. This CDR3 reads CASSLSHRDTGSF. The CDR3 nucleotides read TGTGCCAGCAGTTTATCACACCGGGACACCGGGAGCTTC.

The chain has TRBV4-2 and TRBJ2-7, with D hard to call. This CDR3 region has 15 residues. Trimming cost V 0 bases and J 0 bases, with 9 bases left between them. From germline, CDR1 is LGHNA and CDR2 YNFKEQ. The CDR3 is CASSQDGYTSYEQYF. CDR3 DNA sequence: TGTGCCAGCAGCCAAGACGGCTATACCTCCTACGAGCAGTACTTC.

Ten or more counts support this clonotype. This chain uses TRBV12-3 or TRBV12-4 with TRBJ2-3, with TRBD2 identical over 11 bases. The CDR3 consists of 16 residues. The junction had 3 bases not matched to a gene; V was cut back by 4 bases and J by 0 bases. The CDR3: CASSSLAGGSTDTQYF. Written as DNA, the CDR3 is TGTGCCAGCAGTTCCCTAGCGGGGGGAAGCACAGATACGCAGTATTTT.

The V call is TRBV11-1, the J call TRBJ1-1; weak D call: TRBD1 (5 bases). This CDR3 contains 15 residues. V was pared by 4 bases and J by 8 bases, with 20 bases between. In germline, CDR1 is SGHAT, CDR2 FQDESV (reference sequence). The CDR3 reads CASSSEPGRGTEAFF. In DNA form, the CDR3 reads TGTGCCAGCAGCTCAGAACCGGGACGGGGGACCGAAGCTTTCTTT.

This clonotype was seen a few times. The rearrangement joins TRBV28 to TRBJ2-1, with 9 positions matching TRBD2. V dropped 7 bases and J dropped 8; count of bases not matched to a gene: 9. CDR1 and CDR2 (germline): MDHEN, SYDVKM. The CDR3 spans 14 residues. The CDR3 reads CASMLAGSGYEQFF. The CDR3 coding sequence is TGTGCCAGCATGCTAGCGGGGAGCGGTTATGAGCAGTTCTTC.

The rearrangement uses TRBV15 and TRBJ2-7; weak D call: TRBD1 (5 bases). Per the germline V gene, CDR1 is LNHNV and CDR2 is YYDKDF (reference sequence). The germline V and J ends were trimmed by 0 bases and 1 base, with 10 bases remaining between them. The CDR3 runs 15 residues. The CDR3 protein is CATSREKGVSYEQYF. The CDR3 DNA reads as TGTGCCACCAGCAGAGAGAAAGGGGTTTCCTACGAGCAGTACTTC.

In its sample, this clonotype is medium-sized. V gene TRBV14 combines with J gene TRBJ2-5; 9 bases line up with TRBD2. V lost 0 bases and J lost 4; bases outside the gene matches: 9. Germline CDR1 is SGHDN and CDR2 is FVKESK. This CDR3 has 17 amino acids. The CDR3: CASSQDRLAGAAETQYF. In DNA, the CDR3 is TGTGCCAGCAGCCAAGATCGTTTAGCGGGAGCGGCAGAGACCCAGTACTTC.

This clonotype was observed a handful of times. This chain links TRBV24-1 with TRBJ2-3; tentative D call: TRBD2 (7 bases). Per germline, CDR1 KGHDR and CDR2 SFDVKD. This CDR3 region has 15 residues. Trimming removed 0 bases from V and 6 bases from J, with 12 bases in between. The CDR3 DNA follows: TGTGCCACCAGTGATTTGTGGGGGGGCCAGGATACGCAGTATTTT. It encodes CATSDLWGGQDTQYF.

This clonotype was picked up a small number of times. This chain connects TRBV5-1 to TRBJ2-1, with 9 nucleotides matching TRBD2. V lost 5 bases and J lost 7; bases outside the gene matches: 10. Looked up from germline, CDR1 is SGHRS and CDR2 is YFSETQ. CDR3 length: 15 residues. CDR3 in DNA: TGCGCCAGCAGGCGGGCGGGAGGGCCGGAAAATGAGCAGTTCTTC. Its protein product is CASRRAGGPENEQFF.

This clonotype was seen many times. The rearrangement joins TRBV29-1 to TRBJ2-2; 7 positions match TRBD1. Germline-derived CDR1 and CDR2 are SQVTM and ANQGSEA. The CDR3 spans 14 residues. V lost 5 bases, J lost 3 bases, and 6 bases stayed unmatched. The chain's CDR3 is CSVSQQGHTGELFF. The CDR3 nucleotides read TGCAGCGTTTCGCAACAGGGGCACACCGGGGAGCTGTTTTTT.

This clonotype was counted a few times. In DNA form, the CDR3 reads TGTGCCAGCAGCTTAGAAGCGGGTCTCTCTGGAAACACCATATATTTT. Amino acid sequence: CASSLEAGLSGNTIYF. V gene TRBV7-9 combines with J gene TRBJ1-3; D uncertain. Trimming shortened V by 1 base and J by 0 bases, and 10 bases separated the two germline ends. The germline CDR1 and CDR2 sequences are SEHNR and FQNEAQ (reference sequence). This CDR3 spans 16 amino acids.

CDR3 DNA sequence: TGCAGCGGCGGGACAGCTCAAGAGACCCAGTACTTC. Residues: CSGGTAQETQYF. J is TRBJ2-5 and V is TRBV29-1; D possibly corresponds to TRBD1 (7 bases). The CDR3 runs to 12 residues. CDR1 is SQVTM, CDR2 ANQGSEA, per germline. V was pared by 7 bases and J by 2 bases, with 11 bases between.

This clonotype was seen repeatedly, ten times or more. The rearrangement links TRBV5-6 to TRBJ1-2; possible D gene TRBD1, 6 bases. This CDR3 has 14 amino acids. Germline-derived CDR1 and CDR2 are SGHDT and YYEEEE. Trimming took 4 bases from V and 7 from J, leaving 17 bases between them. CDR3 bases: TGTGCCAGCAGCCTCGGACAGAAAGCTCTTGGCTACACCTTC. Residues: CASSLGQKALGYTF.

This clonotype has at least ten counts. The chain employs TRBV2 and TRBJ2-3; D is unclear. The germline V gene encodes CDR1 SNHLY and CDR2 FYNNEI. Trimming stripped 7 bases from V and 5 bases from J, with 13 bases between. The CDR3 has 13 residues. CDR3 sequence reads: CASKRRPGDTQYF. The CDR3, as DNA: TGTGCCAGCAAACGAAGACCGGGAGATACGCAGTATTTT.

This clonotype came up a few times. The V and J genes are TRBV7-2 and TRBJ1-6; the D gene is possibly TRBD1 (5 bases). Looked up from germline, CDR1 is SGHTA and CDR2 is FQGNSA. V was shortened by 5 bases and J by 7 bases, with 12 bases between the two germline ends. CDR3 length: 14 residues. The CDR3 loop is CASSEEGRNSPLHF. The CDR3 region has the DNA TGTGCCAGCAGCGAGGAGGGGCGAAATTCACCCCTCCACTTT.

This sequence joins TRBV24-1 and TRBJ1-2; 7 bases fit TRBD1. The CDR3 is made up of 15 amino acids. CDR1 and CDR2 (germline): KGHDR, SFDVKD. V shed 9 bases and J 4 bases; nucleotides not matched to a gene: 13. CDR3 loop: CATWGGQLTGYGYTF. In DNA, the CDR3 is TGTGCCACCTGGGGGGGACAGTTGACGGGCTATGGCTACACCTTC.

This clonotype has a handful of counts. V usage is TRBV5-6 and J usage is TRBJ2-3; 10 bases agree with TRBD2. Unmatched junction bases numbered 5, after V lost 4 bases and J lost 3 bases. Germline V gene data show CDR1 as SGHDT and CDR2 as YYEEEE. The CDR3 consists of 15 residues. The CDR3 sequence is CASSMGLAMTDTQYF. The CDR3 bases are TGTGCCAGCAGCATGGGACTAGCGATGACAGATACGCAGTATTTT.